The 13 T cell receptor beta chains given below trace back to one sample, sequenced in a study of OX40 agonist ivuxolimab in advanced cancers. TCRdb's table, derived via immunoSEQ multiplex PCR, lists solely in-frame clones and lacks some. This sample carries tens of thousands of clones, 70% to 90% of them seen once, and the ten largest clones take 38%. The input for sequencing was CD4+ or CD8+ T cells sorted from blood, taken in a trial of the OX40 agonist ivuxolimab. The receptors come from an adult with an advanced solid tumor such as melanoma, head and neck, liver or kidney cancer.

The V gene is TRBV2, the J gene TRBJ2-7; D remains ambiguous. The CDR3 is 11 residues long. V lost 3 bases and J 2 bases, leaving 2 bases between the germline ends. Germline CDR1 and CDR2: SNHLY and FYNNEI. CDR3 sequence (DNA): TGTGCCAGCAGTGATACCTACGAGCAGTACTTC. Translating gives CASSDTYEQYF. Drawing the rest from reference TRBV2 and TRBJ2-7, the complete variable domain is EPEVTQTPSHQVTQMGQEVILRCVPISNHLYFYWYRQILGQKVEFLVSFYNNEISEKSEIFDDQFSVERPDGSNFTLKIRSTKLEDSAMYFCASSDTYEQYFGPGTRLTVT.

The rearrangement uses TRBV20-1 and TRBJ2-1; no reliable D call. The CDR3 extends over 11 amino acids. Germline CDR1 is DFQATT and CDR2 is SNEGSKA (reference sequence). V lost 3 bases to trimming and J lost 4 bases, with 4 bases between them. Written as DNA, the CDR3 is TGCAGTGCTAGTCTGTACAATGAGCAGTTCTTC. It codes for CSASLYNEQFF.

This clone was detected a few times. This chain links TRBV28 with TRBJ1-5, with a tentative D call TRBD1 (6 bases). CDR1 and CDR2 from the germline V gene are MDHEN and SYDVKM. V was trimmed by 7 bases and J by 0 bases, leaving 19 bases between them. This CDR3 comprises 17 residues. The CDR3 protein is CASTQLDSLYSNQPQHF. The DNA for the CDR3 is TGTGCCAGCACCCAGTTGGACAGCCTCTATAGCAATCAGCCCCAGCATTTT. The whole variable domain, remainder taken from reference TRBV28 and TRBJ1-5, is DVKVTQSSRYLVKRTGEKVFLECVQDMDHENMFWYRQDPGLGLRLIYFSYDVKMKEKGDIPEGYSVSREKKERFSLILESASTNQTSMYLCASTQLDSLYSNQPQHFGDGTRLSIL.

The chain links TRBV5-6 to TRBJ2-7, with 8 bases aligning to TRBD2. The CDR3 length is 15 residues. V shed 2 bases and J 6 bases; nucleotides not matched to a gene: 10. From germline, CDR1 is SGHDT and CDR2 YYEEEE. In nucleotides, the CDR3 is TGTGCCAGCAGCTTATATGCGGGAGGCCATTCCGAGCAGTACTTC. Encoded protein: CASSLYAGGHSEQYF.

This rearrangement joins TRBV11-2 to TRBJ2-2; 13 bases are shared with TRBD2. The CDR3 is 16 residues long. V gave up 3 bases and J gave up 6 bases; unmatched junction bases: 4. Germline V gene data show CDR1 as SGHAT and CDR2 as FQNNGV. The CDR3 here is CASSLELAGGPGELFF. The CDR3 nucleotides are TGTGCCAGCAGCTTGGAACTAGCGGGAGGGCCCGGGGAGCTGTTTTTT.

V gene TRBV29-1 combines with J gene TRBJ2-1, with D perhaps TRBD2 (6 bases). Trimming shortened V by 6 bases and J by 8 bases, and 14 bases separated the two germline ends. There are 12 residues in the CDR3. The germline CDR1 and CDR2 sequences are SQVTM and ANQGSEA. CDR3 DNA sequence: TGCAGCGTCGCTCATAGCGGATATGAGCAGTTCTTC. As protein: CSVAHSGYEQFF.

This sequence joins TRBV2 and TRBJ2-7, with TRBD2 identical over 11 bases. V shed 1 base, J shed 5 bases, and the junction held 13 bases outside the gene matches. The V gene's germline CDR1 is SNHLY and CDR2 FYNNEI. This CDR3 is built from 18 residues. Written as DNA, the CDR3 is TGTGCCAGCAGTGAAGGTAAAGGATTACTAGCGGGAGTGAACGAGCAGTACTTC. This codes for CASSEGKGLLAGVNEQYF.

This chain joins TRBV7-3 and TRBJ2-6; 8 bases are a match to TRBD1. This CDR3 has 17 amino acids. The trim removed 6 bases at V and 0 bases at J, leaving 7 bases unmatched. Germline V lookup: CDR1 SGHTA, CDR2 FQGTGA. CDR3 coding DNA: TGTGCCAGCAGTACCGGGACAGGAGTCTCTGGGGCCAACGTCCTGACTTTC. Translation: CASSTGTGVSGANVLTF.

A note on this clone: Given a much more abundant clone one base away, this may be a read error. The chain carries TRBV4-2 and TRBJ2-2; the match to TRBD2 covers 11 bases. The length of the CDR3 is 15 residues. J gave up 6 bases and V 1 base, and 1 base lay outside the gene matches. Germline assignment: CDR1 LGHNA and CDR2 YNFKEQ. Here the CDR3 DNA reads TGTGCCAGCAGCCAAGTAGCGGGAGGGCCCGGGGAGCTGTTTTTT. As protein: CASSQVAGGPGELFF.

The chain is built from TRBV19 and TRBJ2-6; D remains ambiguous. With 3 bases removed from V and 0 bases from J, the gap between germline ends came to 6 bases. Germline loops: CDR1 LNHDA, CDR2 SQIVND (reference sequence). This CDR3 contains 15 residues. The CDR3 region is CASSIPASGANVLTF. CDR3 bases: TGTGCCAGTAGTATTCCCGCCTCTGGGGCCAACGTCCTGACTTTC. Full variable domain (missing parts from reference TRBV19 and TRBJ2-6): DGGITQSPKYLFRKEGQNVTLSCEQNLNHDAMYWYRQDPGQGLRLIYYSQIVNDFQKGDIAEGYSVSREKKESFPLTVTSAQKNPTAFYLCASSIPASGANVLTFGAGSRLTVL.

V is TRBV4-3 and J is TRBJ2-1, with 9 bases matching TRBD2. CDR1 and CDR2 (germline): LGHNA, YSLEER. This CDR3 spans 16 amino acids. Unmatched junction bases numbered 9, after V lost 5 bases and J lost 4 bases. In DNA, the CDR3 is TGCGCCAGCAGCGATACTCTAGCGGGACGATACAATGAGCAGTTCTTC. Its translation is CASSDTLAGRYNEQFF.

The chain joins TRBV7-6 to TRBJ2-7; 7 bases line up with TRBD2. J was trimmed by 2 bases and V by 1 base; bases with no gene match: 8. Germline lookup yields CDR1 SGHVS and CDR2 FNYEAQ. This CDR3 comprises 16 residues. CDR3 residues: CASSLGSGGLPYEQYF. In DNA, the CDR3 is TGTGCCAGCAGCTTAGGTTCGGGGGGACTGCCCTACGAGCAGTACTTC.

The V and J genes are TRBV7-9 and TRBJ2-7, with D tentatively TRBD2 (5 bases). The CDR3 sequence is 14 residues long. Germline V gene sequence: CDR1 SEHNR, CDR2 FQNEAQ (reference sequence). Trimming stripped 6 bases from V and 2 bases from J, with 14 bases between. CDR3 nucleotides: TGTGCCAGCAGTTCGGGATTGGGGACCTACGAGCAGTACTTC. Protein sequence: CASSSGLGTYEQYF.